Sequencing of this T cell receptor (beta chain) was carried out in a study of cytomegalovirus exposure and HLA in healthy donors. Study conclusions and caveats: HLA allele associations emerged for roughly 17,000 TCR beta sequences in a later analysis, at 0.05 false discovery rate. Cytomegalovirus status was reportedly diagnosed by the classifier with high specificity and sensitivity.

This clone was seen a few times. What it binds is not known. Trimming took off 5 bases at V and 15 bases at J, with 30 bases between the two ends. The CDR3 runs to 16 residues. Germline V gives CDR1 SGHTS, CDR2 YDEGEE. 60 Vbeta and 13 Jbeta primers were used in PCR. The data were produced by immunoSEQ multiplex PCR, yet TCRdb's version contains in-frame clones alone and is incomplete. The sample has 140,000 to 150,000 clones, about 83% seen once. Sequenced material: PBMCs. The clonotype originates from a man in his forties or fifties in good health and CMV-seropositive. V gene TRBV5-8 combines with J gene TRBJ2-1; the D gene is possibly TRBD1 (6 bases). CDR3 nucleotide sequence: TGTGCCAGCAGTTTACCCCACAGGGACCAGCCCCCAGGGGCGTTCTTC. It is translated as CASSLPHRDQPPGAFF.